This TCR beta chain was sequenced for a study of T cell repertoires in ileal Crohn's disease. Overall study results and limits: Every patient over 26.8% clonality showed endoscopic recurrence.

TCRB immunosequencing input was around 460 nanograms of biopsy DNA per sample. The method was immunoSEQ multiplex PCR; TCRdb's version includes in-frame clones alone and lacks a portion of them. The sample includes roughly 31,000 clones, just under 80% of them seen just once. Points on this clone: Antigen unknown.

Germline assignment: CDR1 LGHNA and CDR2 YNFKEQ. The CDR3 loop spans 15 amino acids. Losses at the gene ends were 3 bases for V and 2 bases for J; bases not matched to a gene: 1. The sequenced sample was ileal tissue. The J gene is TRBJ2-7, the V gene TRBV4-2; TRBD2 agrees at 13 bases. This clonotype originated in an adult with Crohn's disease. In nucleotides, the CDR3 is TGTGCCAGCAGCCACGGACTAGCGGGGGCCTACGAGCAGTACTTC. Residues: CASSHGLAGAYEQYF.